This is a list of T cell receptor beta chains from one sample in a study of OX40 agonist ivuxolimab in advanced cancers. Sequenced by immunoSEQ multiplex PCR; TCRdb stores in-frame clones only, minus some. The sample comprises tens of thousands of clones, around nine tenths of which are singletons, and approximately 0.3% rests with the top ten. Here the sequenced sample was CD4+ or CD8+ T cells sorted from blood, taken in a trial of the OX40 agonist ivuxolimab. These receptor sequences come from an adult with an advanced solid tumor such as melanoma, head and neck, liver or kidney cancer. Each CDR3 is given with its conserved first and last residue. D genes are given only for firm matches. Where a row states a size, it is once, few, many or the class of an expanded clone; other rows omit it.

DNA,CDR3,J,D,size,V
TGTGCCATCAGTGAAGAAGGCACCCATAGCAATCAGCCCCAGCATTTT,CAISEEGTHSNQPQHF,TRBJ1-5,-,-,TRBV10-3
TGCGCCAGCAGCCAAGTGAAACCGAACTCCTACGAGCAGTACTTC,CASSQVKPNSYEQYF,TRBJ2-7,-,-,TRBV4-1
TGTGCCAGCAGGGAAGGGAACACTGAAGCTTTCTTT,CASREGNTEAFF,TRBJ1-1,-,-,TRBV6-1
TGTGCCAGTAGACCCGATCACGCGAACACTGAAGCTTTCTTT,CASRPDHANTEAFF,TRBJ1-1,-,-,TRBV19
TGTGCCAGCAGCTTGGTTGGCGGGGCCCAAGAGACCCAGTACTTC,CASSLVGGAQETQYF,TRBJ2-5,-,-,TRBV5-4
TGTGCCAGCAGCCCCCAAGCAGGGCCGGTTTCTGGGCAGTACTTC,CASSPQAGPVSGQYF,TRBJ2-7,-,-,TRBV9
TGTGCCAGCAGCTTAGGCCGTGGGAGGCCAGGGGATAATTCACCCCTCCACTTT,CASSLGRGRPGDNSPLHF,TRBJ1-6,-,-,TRBV7-2
TGTGCCAGCAGATGGGGACGAGCAGGGTCTTCACCCCTCCACTTT,CASRWGRAGSSPLHF,TRBJ1-6,-,-,TRBV5-5
TGTGCCAGCAGCTTACGAGCTGCCCAGGGGGGCGAGCAGTACTTC,CASSLRAAQGGEQYF,TRBJ2-7,-,-,TRBV11-2
TGTGCCAGCAGCTTAGCCGCCTACGAGCAGTACTTC,CASSLAAYEQYF,TRBJ2-7,-,-,TRBV11-2
TGCGCCAGCAGTGGGACTAGCGGGCTCCATGAGCAGTTCTTC,CASSGTSGLHEQFF,TRBJ2-1,TRBD2,-,TRBV10-2
TGTGCCAGCAGCCCACGACCAGGGATAGGGGGCCAAGAGACCCAGTACTTC,CASSPRPGIGGQETQYF,TRBJ2-5,-,-,TRBV13
TGCAGCGTCAACTCCCGCAGGAACACTGAAGCTTTCTTT,CSVNSRRNTEAFF,TRBJ1-1,-,-,TRBV29-1
TGTGCCAGCAGCTCTCGTGGTTATGGGCAGGAGAACCCTGGCTACACCTTC,CASSSRGYGQENPGYTF,TRBJ1-2,-,few,TRBV7-9
TGTGCCAGCAGTTTAAGGGGGCCGGATAGGGTATACCAAGAGACCCAGTACTTC,CASSLRGPDRVYQETQYF,TRBJ2-5,TRBD1,-,TRBV27
TGTGCCAGCACCAACGGACAGTCTAACTATGGCTACACCTTC,CASTNGQSNYGYTF,TRBJ1-2,-,-,TRBV7-2
TGTGCCAGCAGTCTACAGGGTGGTTATGGCTACACCTTC,CASSLQGGYGYTF,TRBJ1-2,-,-,TRBV27
TGTGCCAGCAGCAGACTGACTCCACCGAACACTGAAGCTTTCTTT,CASSRLTPPNTEAFF,TRBJ1-1,-,-,TRBV5-5
TGTGCCAGTAGTGGGGACAGGTTTGGGGCTCGCTATGGCTACACCTTC,CASSGDRFGARYGYTF,TRBJ1-2,TRBD1,-,TRBV19
TGCGCCAGCAGTGAGTCCCGGGACAGTAATGAAAAACTGTTTTTT,CASSESRDSNEKLFF,TRBJ1-4,TRBD1,-,TRBV10-2
TGTGCCAGCAGCCAAGCCCGTAACAGGGACCCCTACGAGCAGTACTTC,CASSQARNRDPYEQYF,TRBJ2-7,-,-,TRBV4-2
TGCGCCAGCAGCCCCGGGACAGGGGGAGATACGCAGTATTTT,CASSPGTGGDTQYF,TRBJ2-3,TRBD1,-,TRBV5-1
TGCGCCAGCAGCCAAGAGGGAGTAGCGGGGCCCACAGATACGCAGTATTTT,CASSQEGVAGPTDTQYF,TRBJ2-3,TRBD2,-,TRBV4-1
TGTGCCAGCAGCCCCGGCGGGGGGCTGGTCGTGACTTTCTTT,CASSPGGGLVVTFF,TRBJ1-1,-,-,TRBV5-4